The 28 T cell receptor beta chains presented below share a single source sample, sequenced in a study of CD8 T cells in Susac syndrome. A quantity of about 0.5 to 1 ug RNA underwent reverse transcription using random hexamers. In TCRdb, the immunoSEQ multiplex PCR reads were re-called with MiXCR into one record per CDR3 protein. The repertoire holds about 120,000 distinct CDR3 sequences, with 85% to 95% as singletons. Sequencing input: CD4+ T cells from PBMCs. Receptors originate from a human donor with multiple sclerosis.

This chain links TRBV7-2 with TRBJ2-3; D remains unclear. The germline CDR1 and CDR2 sequences are SGHTA and FQGNSA. The CDR3 spans 13 residues. The V gene lost 0 bases and the J gene lost 5 bases, with 6 bases spanning the gap. The CDR3 DNA sequence: TGTGCCAGCAGCTTAGCGGATGGAGATACGCAGTATTTT. It yields the protein CASSLADGDTQYF.

V gene TRBV28 combines with J gene TRBJ1-5; TRBD1 might be the D (5 bases). V dropped 6 bases and J dropped 7 bases, with 13 bases sitting between them. Germline V gene lookup returns CDR1 MDHEN and CDR2 SYDVKM. The CDR3 contains 13 residues. The CDR3 sequence: CASRGTSLQPQHF. The CDR3 DNA follows: TGTGCCAGCAGGGGGACTAGCCTACAGCCCCAGCATTTT.

The chain combines TRBV4-3 with TRBJ2-7; a weak D match, TRBD1 (6 bases). The germline V and J ends were trimmed by 1 base and 2 bases, with 9 bases remaining between them. The CDR3 extends over 14 amino acids. In germline, CDR1 is LGHNA, CDR2 YSLEER. This CDR3 reads CASSQGTEPYEQYF. As DNA, the CDR3 is TGCGCCAGCAGCCAAGGGACAGAACCCTACGAGCAGTACTTC.

The chain joins TRBV5-8 to TRBJ2-5; no clear D gene. The CDR3 is 12 residues long. Germline CDR1 and CDR2: SGHTS and YDEGEE. Trimming stripped 3 bases from V and 4 bases from J, with 7 bases between. DNA for the CDR3: TGTGCCAGCAGCTACCGAGTAGAGACCCAGTACTTC. Translation gives CASSYRVETQYF.

The table lists this clonotype with a count of one. The chain uses TRBV3-1 and TRBJ1-1; no firm D call. V shed 1 base and J shed 7 bases, with 13 bases lying between them. Germline-derived CDR1 and CDR2 are LGHDT and YNNKEL (reference sequence). The CDR3 loop spans 14 amino acids. This chain's CDR3 is CASSQGLAVREAFF. For the CDR3, the DNA is TGTGCCAGCAGCCAAGGGCTTGCGGTACGTGAAGCTTTCTTT.

J is TRBJ2-7 and V is TRBV6-5; perhaps TRBD1 as D (5 bases). V shed 7 bases and J shed 0 bases, with 7 bases lying between them. The CDR3 extends over 12 amino acids. Germline V gene lookup returns CDR1 MNHEY and CDR2 SVGAGI. The CDR3 protein is CASTGRSYEQYF. The DNA of the CDR3 is TGTGCCAGCACAGGGCGCTCCTACGAGCAGTACTTC.

The DNA of the CDR3 is TGTGCCAGCACCACCCGGGGGGGCCCTGAAGCTTTCTTT. Translation: CASTTRGGPEAFF. This sequence joins TRBV12-3 or TRBV12-4 and TRBJ1-1; D is possibly TRBD1 (6 bases). Trimming removed 7 bases at V and 6 bases at J, with 15 bases between. This CDR3 has 13 residues.

The chain employs TRBV4-1 and TRBJ2-1, with D possibly TRBD2 on 5 matching bases. V was cut by 2 bases and J by 11 bases, with 16 bases left in between. The CDR3 is 14 amino acids. CDR1 and CDR2 (germline): MGHRA, YSYEKL. The CDR3 nucleotides are TGCGCCAGCAGCCAACCCGGGGTATTTCAGAAGCAGTTCTTC. As protein: CASSQPGVFQKQFF.

The genes are TRBV11-2 and TRBJ2-3; D might be TRBD2 (6 bases). The CDR3 extends over 14 amino acids. V was cut by 5 bases and J by 9 bases, with 18 bases left in between. Germline V lookup: CDR1 SGHAT, CDR2 FQNNGV. CDR3 sequence (DNA): TGTGCCAGCAGCCCGCCGGCGGGGCGGAACACGCAGTATTTT. Protein product: CASSPPAGRNTQYF.

The V gene is TRBV27, the J gene TRBJ1-4, with D unclear. The CDR3 has 12 residues. V was pared by 7 bases and J by 10 bases, with 13 bases between. Germline V gives CDR1 MNHEY, CDR2 SMNVEV (reference sequence). The CDR3 is CASTGRLGKLFF. The DNA of the CDR3 is TGTGCCAGCACAGGACGCCTGGGAAAACTGTTTTTT.

This clonotype is a singleton in its sample. The chain has TRBV29-1 and TRBJ1-2, with 8 bases matching TRBD1. The trim removed 7 bases at V and 6 bases at J, leaving 10 bases unmatched. Germline lookup yields CDR1 SQVTM and CDR2 ANQGSEA. This CDR3 is built from 13 residues. Here the CDR3 reads CSAKVDRGDGYTF. DNA for the CDR3: TGCAGCGCTAAGGTCGACAGGGGTGATGGCTACACCTTC.

This sequence joins TRBV7-3 and TRBJ2-1; 8 nucleotides align to TRBD1. Unmatched junction bases numbered 11, after V lost 4 bases and J lost 9 bases. Germline V gene sequence: CDR1 SGHTA, CDR2 FQGTGA. This CDR3 is built from 15 residues. In DNA, the CDR3 is TGTGCCAGCAGCTCCACGCAGGGGGCGCGGGTTGAGCAGTTCTTC. Translated, it gives CASSSTQGARVEQFF.

The V call is TRBV7-2, the J call TRBJ1-2; unclear D gene. This CDR3 has 13 amino acids. Trimming took 4 bases from V and 4 from J, leaving 10 bases between them. Germline V lookup: CDR1 SGHTA, CDR2 FQGNSA. Here the CDR3 DNA reads TGTGCCAGCAGCTCGGGCCAGGCCTATGGCTACACCTTC. This encodes CASSSGQAYGYTF.

This chain uses TRBV12-3 or TRBV12-4 with TRBJ2-5, with TRBD1 identical over 7 bases. V trimming: 3 bases; J trimming: 5 bases; junction bases outside the gene matches: 9. CDR3 size: 15 residues. The CDR3: CASSFNTVTGETQYF. CDR3 in DNA: TGTGCCAGCAGTTTCAATACCGTGACAGGGGAGACCCAGTACTTC.

Only one count was recorded for this clonotype. The CDR3 is CASSEEGGSSYEQYF. The DNA of the CDR3 is TGTGCCAGCAGTGAAGAGGGGGGAAGCTCCTACGAGCAGTACTTC. This chain links TRBV6-1 with TRBJ2-7; D may match TRBD1 or TRBD2 (6 bases each). The V gene's germline CDR1 is MNHNS and CDR2 SASEGT. The V and J ends lost 1 base and 0 bases respectively, with 10 bases between them. The CDR3 is made up of 15 amino acids.

The chain links TRBV29-1 to TRBJ1-3, with D perhaps matching TRBD1 (6 bases). V was pared by 6 bases and J by 0 bases, with 6 bases between. Germline CDR1 and CDR2: SQVTM and ANQGSEA. This CDR3 is built from 12 residues. The CDR3 region has the DNA TGCAGCGTCAGGGGCTCTGGAAACACCATATATTTT. This codes for CSVRGSGNTIYF. The whole variable domain, remainder taken from reference TRBV29-1 and TRBJ1-3, is SAVISQKPSRDICQRGTSLTIQCQVDSQVTMMFWYRQQPGQSLTLIATANQGSEATYESGFVIDKFPISRPNLTFSTLTVSNMSPEDSSIYLCSVRGSGNTIYFGEGSWLTVV.

This chain connects TRBV28 to TRBJ2-4; the D gene is possibly TRBD1 (6 bases). Germline V gene lookup returns CDR1 MDHEN and CDR2 SYDVKM. V lost 6 bases, J lost 6 bases, and 21 bases lay in between. The CDR3 is made up of 16 amino acids. CDR3 DNA: TGTGCCAGCAGCTTCTCGCCCAGGGGCGCGGGAAACATTCAGTACTTC. Translated, it gives CASSFSPRGAGNIQYF.

The chain links TRBV18 to TRBJ1-3, with D tentatively TRBD1 (5 bases). This CDR3 is built from 18 residues. V lost 0 bases to trimming and J lost 0 bases, with 15 bases between them. CDR1 is KGHSH, CDR2 LQKENI, per germline. As DNA, the CDR3 is TGTGCCAGCTCACCACCAAGCCCCAGGGTGAGCTCTGGAAACACCATATATTTT. Translation: CASSPPSPRVSSGNTIYF. The entire variable domain, with the rest obtained from reference TRBV18 and TRBJ1-3, is as follows: NAGVMQNPRHLVRRRGQEARLRCSPMKGHSHVYWYRQLPEEGLKFMVYLQKENIIDESGMPKERFSAEFPKEGPSILRIQQVVRGDSAAYFCASSPPSPRVSSGNTIYFGEGSWLTVV.

This rearrangement joins TRBV5-6 to TRBJ2-3; D gene unclear. From germline, CDR1 is SGHDT and CDR2 YYEEEE. This CDR3 contains 13 residues. V was trimmed by 0 bases and J by 7 bases, leaving 9 bases between them. The CDR3 protein is CASSLGTPNTQYF. In DNA form, the CDR3 reads TGTGCCAGCAGCTTGGGTACACCCAATACGCAGTATTTT.

This clonotype was observed a single time. At one end the junction does not follow the germline gene, possibly because of a read error. J is TRBJ2-7 and V is TRBV28; D might be TRBD1 or TRBD2, each matching 5 bases. Germline V CDR1 and CDR2: MDHEN, SYDVKM. The CDR3 loop spans 12 amino acids. CDR3 nucleotide sequence: TGTGCCAGCAGTTTGAAGGGGCTCCCGGGATTATTC. Protein sequence: CASSLKGLPGLF.

This CDR3 is CASSPLPEMNTEAFF. CDR3 nucleotide sequence: TGTGCCAGCAGCCCCCTCCCGGAAATGAACACTGAAGCTTTCTTT. The V call is TRBV5-4, the J call TRBJ1-1; D remains ambiguous. This CDR3 region has 15 residues. Germline V gene data show CDR1 as SGHNT and CDR2 as YYREEE (reference sequence). Between the trimmed V and J ends, which lost 4 bases and 0 bases, there was a span of 13 bases.

J is TRBJ1-1 and V is TRBV7-2; D gene ambiguous. Per germline, CDR1 SGHTA and CDR2 FQGNSA. The CDR3 is 13 residues long. V shed 3 bases and J shed 8 bases, with 13 bases lying between them. CDR3 bases: TGTGCCAGCAGCTTTAACGAGGGTACCGAAGCTTTCTTT. This gives the protein CASSFNEGTEAFF.

V is TRBV5-1 and J is TRBJ1-6; TRBD1 agrees at 8 bases. This CDR3 is built from 15 residues. CDR1 is SGHRS and CDR2 is YFSETQ in the germline V gene. Trimming removed 0 bases from V and 9 bases from J; junction bases left unmatched: 5. The DNA of the CDR3 is TGCGCCAGCAGCTTGGACAGGGGGTTTGGTTCACCCCTCCACTTT. Translation: CASSLDRGFGSPLHF.

This clonotype was counted a single time. The chain recombines TRBV18 with TRBJ2-7; 11 bases align to TRBD1. The CDR3 has 15 amino acids. Germline CDR1 KGHSH, CDR2 LQKENI. V was pared by 6 bases and J by 6 bases, with 10 bases of the junction left unmatched. This CDR3 reads CASSRNGQGAGEQYF. The DNA for the CDR3 is TGTGCCAGCTCTCGCAACGGACAGGGGGCCGGCGAGCAGTACTTC.

This chain uses TRBV3-1 with TRBJ1-6; the D gene is possibly TRBD1 (6 bases). The CDR3 spans 14 residues. The germline V and J ends were trimmed by 1 base and 7 bases, with 8 bases remaining between them. CDR1 and CDR2 (germline): LGHDT, YNNKEL (reference sequence). The CDR3 coding sequence is TGTGCCAGCAGCCAAGGGCAGGGGAATTCACCCCTCCACTTT. Its protein is CASSQGQGNSPLHF.

The rearrangement uses TRBV15 and TRBJ2-7, with D tentatively TRBD2 (5 bases). V was clipped by 0 bases and J by 6 bases, with 12 bases between them. The CDR3 has 14 amino acids. The germline gives CDR1 LNHNV, CDR2 YYDKDF (reference sequence). The CDR3 loop reads CATSRDDSAGEQYF. As DNA, the CDR3 is TGTGCCACCAGCAGAGATGATAGCGCGGGCGAGCAGTACTTC. The complete variable domain, with remaining parts taken from reference TRBV15 and TRBJ2-7, reads DAMVIQNPRYQVTQFGKPVTLSCSQTLNHNVMYWYQQKSSQAPKLLFHYYDKDFNNEADTPDNFQSRRPNTSFCFLDIRSPGLGDTAMYLCATSRDDSAGEQYFGPGTRLTVT.

The V and J genes are TRBV27 and TRBJ2-7; TRBD1 agrees at 8 bases. The CDR3 has 13 amino acids. Germline V gives CDR1 MNHEY, CDR2 SMNVEV (reference sequence). The ends lost 3 bases at V and 4 bases at J; junction bases unmatched: 2. The CDR3 here is CASSLRQGYEQYF. CDR3 nucleotide sequence: TGTGCCAGCAGTTTGCGACAGGGGTACGAGCAGTACTTC.

This clonotype was observed a handful of times. The CDR3 nucleotides read TGTGCCAGCTCGCGCTATGGCTACACCTTC. Protein: CASSRYGYTF. The chain recombines TRBV28 with TRBJ1-2; no definite D call. Trimming shortened V by 8 bases and J by 4 bases, and 5 bases separated the two germline ends. Germline lookup yields CDR1 MDHEN and CDR2 SYDVKM. The CDR3 sequence is 10 residues long.